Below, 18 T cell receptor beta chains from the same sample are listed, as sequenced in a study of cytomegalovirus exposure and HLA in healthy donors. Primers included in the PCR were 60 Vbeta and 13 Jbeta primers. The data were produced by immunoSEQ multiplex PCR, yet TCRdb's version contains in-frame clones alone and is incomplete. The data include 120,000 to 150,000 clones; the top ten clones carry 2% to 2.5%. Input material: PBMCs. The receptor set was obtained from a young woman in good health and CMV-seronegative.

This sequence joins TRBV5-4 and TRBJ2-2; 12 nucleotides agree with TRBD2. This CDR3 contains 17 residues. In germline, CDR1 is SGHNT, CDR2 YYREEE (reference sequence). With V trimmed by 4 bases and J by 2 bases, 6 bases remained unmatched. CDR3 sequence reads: CASSPTSGSVNTGELFF. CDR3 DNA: TGTGCCAGCAGCCCGACTAGCGGGAGTGTCAACACCGGGGAGCTGTTTTTT.

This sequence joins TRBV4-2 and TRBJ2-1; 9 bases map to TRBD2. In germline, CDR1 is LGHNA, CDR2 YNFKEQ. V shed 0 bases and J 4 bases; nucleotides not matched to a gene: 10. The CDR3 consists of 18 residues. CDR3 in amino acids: CASSQEGLTSGIYNEQFF. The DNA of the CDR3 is TGTGCCAGCAGCCAAGAAGGCTTGACTAGCGGAATTTACAATGAGCAGTTCTTC.

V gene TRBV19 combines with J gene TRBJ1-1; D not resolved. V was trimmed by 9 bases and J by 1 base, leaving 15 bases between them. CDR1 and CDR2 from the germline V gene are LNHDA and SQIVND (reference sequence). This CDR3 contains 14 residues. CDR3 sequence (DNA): TGTGCCAGCAGTCGTAAACAGCAGAACACTGAAGCTTTCTTT. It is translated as CASSRKQQNTEAFF. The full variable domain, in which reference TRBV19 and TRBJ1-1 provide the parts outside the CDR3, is DGGITQSPKYLFRKEGQNVTLSCEQNLNHDAMYWYRQDPGQGLRLIYYSQIVNDFQKGDIAEGYSVSREKKESFPLTVTSAQKNPTAFYLCASSRKQQNTEAFFGQGTRLTVV.

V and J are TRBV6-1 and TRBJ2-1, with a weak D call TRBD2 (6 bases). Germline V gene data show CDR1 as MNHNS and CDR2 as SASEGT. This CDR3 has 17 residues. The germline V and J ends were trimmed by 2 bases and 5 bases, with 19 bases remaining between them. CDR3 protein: CASSESSLGGRDNEQFF. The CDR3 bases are TGTGCCAGCAGTGAAAGCAGTTTGGGGGGACGTGACAATGAGCAGTTCTTC.

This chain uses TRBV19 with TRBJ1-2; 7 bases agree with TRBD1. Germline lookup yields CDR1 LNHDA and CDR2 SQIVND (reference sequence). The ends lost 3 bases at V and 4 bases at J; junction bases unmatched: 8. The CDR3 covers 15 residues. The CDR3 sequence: CASSMETGDVYGYTF. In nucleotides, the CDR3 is TGTGCCAGTAGTATGGAAACAGGGGACGTCTATGGCTACACCTTC.

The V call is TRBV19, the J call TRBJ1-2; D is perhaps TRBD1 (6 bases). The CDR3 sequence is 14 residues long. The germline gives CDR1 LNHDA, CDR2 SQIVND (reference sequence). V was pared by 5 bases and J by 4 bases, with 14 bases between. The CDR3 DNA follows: TGTGCCAGTAGTGCCCTGGACAGCCGCTATGGCTACACCTTC. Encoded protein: CASSALDSRYGYTF.

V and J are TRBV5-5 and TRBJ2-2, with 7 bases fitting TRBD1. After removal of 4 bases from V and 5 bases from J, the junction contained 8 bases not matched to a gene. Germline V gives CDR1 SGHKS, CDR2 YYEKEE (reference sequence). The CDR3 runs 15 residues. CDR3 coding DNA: TGTGCCAGCAGCACCGGGACAGCCAGAACCGGGGAGCTGTTTTTT. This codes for CASSTGTARTGELFF.

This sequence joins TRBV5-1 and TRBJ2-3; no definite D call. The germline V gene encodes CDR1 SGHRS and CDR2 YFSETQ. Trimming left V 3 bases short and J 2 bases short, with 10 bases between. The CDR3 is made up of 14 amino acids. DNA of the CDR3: TGCGCCAGCAGCTCATCGGCGGTCACAGATACGCAGTATTTT. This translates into CASSSSAVTDTQYF.

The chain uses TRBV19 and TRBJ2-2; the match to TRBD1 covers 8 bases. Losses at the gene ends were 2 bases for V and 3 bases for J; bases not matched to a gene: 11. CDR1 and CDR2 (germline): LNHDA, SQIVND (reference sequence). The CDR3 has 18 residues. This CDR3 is CASSINPVYRGDTGELFF. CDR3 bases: TGTGCCAGTAGTATAAACCCCGTATACAGGGGGGACACCGGGGAGCTGTTTTTT.

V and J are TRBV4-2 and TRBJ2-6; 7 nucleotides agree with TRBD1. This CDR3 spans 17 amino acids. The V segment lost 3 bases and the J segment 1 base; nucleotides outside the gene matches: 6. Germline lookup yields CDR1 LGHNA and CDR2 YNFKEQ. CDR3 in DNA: TGTGCCAGCAGCCAGGGACAGAGAGCTTCTGGGGCCAACGTCCTGACTTTC. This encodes CASSQGQRASGANVLTF.

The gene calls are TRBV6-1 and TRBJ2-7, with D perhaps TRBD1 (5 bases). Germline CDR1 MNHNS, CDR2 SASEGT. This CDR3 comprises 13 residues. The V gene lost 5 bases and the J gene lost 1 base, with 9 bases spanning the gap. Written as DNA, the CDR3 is TGTGCCAGCAGTTTAGGGGCTTCCTACGAGCAGTACTTC. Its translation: CASSLGASYEQYF.

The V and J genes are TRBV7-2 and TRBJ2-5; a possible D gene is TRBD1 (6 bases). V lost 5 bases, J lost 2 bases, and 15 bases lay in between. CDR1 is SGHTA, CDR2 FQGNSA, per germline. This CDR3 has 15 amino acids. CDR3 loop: CASSTQGSSQETQYF. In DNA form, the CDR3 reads TGTGCCAGCAGCACACAGGGTAGTAGTCAAGAGACCCAGTACTTC.

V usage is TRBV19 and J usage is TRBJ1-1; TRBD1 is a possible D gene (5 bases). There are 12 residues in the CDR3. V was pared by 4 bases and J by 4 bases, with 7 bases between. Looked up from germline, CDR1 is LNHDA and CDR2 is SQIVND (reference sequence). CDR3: CASSRTTTEAFF. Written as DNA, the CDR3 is TGTGCCAGTAGTAGGACAACCACTGAAGCTTTCTTT. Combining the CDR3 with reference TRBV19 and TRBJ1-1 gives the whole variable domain DGGITQSPKYLFRKEGQNVTLSCEQNLNHDAMYWYRQDPGQGLRLIYYSQIVNDFQKGDIAEGYSVSREKKESFPLTVTSAQKNPTAFYLCASSRTTTEAFFGQGTRLTVV.

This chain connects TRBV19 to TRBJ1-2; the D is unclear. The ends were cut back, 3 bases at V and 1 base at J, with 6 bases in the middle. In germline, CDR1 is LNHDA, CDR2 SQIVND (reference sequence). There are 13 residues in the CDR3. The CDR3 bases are TGTGCCAGTAGTATTGAGCGTAACTATGGCTACACCTTC. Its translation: CASSIERNYGYTF. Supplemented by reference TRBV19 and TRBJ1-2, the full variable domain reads DGGITQSPKYLFRKEGQNVTLSCEQNLNHDAMYWYRQDPGQGLRLIYYSQIVNDFQKGDIAEGYSVSREKKESFPLTVTSAQKNPTAFYLCASSIERNYGYTFGSGTRLTVV.

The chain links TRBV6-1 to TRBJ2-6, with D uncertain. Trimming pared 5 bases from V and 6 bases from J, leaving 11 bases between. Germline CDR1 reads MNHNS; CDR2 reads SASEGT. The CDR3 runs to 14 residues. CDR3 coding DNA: TGTGCCAGCAGTAAGGAGTCGGAGGCCAACGTCCTGACTTTC. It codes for CASSKESEANVLTF.

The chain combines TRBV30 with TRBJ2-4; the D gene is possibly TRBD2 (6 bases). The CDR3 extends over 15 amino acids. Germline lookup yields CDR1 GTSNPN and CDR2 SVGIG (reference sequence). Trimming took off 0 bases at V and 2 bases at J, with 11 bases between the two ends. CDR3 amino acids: CAWSVRGLTKNIQYF. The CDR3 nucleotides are TGTGCCTGGAGTGTACGGGGGTTGACCAAAAACATTCAGTACTTC.

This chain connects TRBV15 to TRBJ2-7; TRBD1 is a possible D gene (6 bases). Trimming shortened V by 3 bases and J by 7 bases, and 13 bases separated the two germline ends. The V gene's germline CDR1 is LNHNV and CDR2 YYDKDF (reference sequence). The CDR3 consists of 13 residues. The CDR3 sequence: CATSSTGNREQYF. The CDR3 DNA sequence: TGTGCCACCAGCAGTACAGGGAATAGGGAGCAGTACTTC. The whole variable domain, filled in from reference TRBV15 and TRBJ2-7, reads DAMVIQNPRYQVTQFGKPVTLSCSQTLNHNVMYWYQQKSSQAPKLLFHYYDKDFNNEADTPDNFQSRRPNTSFCFLDIRSPGLGDTAMYLCATSSTGNREQYFGPGTRLTVT.

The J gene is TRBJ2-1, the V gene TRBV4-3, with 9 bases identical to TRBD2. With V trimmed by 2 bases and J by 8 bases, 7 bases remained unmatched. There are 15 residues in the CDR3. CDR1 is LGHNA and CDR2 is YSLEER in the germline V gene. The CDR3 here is CASSQTIAGVHEQFF. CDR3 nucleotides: TGCGCCAGCAGCCAAACCATAGCGGGAGTTCATGAGCAGTTCTTC.